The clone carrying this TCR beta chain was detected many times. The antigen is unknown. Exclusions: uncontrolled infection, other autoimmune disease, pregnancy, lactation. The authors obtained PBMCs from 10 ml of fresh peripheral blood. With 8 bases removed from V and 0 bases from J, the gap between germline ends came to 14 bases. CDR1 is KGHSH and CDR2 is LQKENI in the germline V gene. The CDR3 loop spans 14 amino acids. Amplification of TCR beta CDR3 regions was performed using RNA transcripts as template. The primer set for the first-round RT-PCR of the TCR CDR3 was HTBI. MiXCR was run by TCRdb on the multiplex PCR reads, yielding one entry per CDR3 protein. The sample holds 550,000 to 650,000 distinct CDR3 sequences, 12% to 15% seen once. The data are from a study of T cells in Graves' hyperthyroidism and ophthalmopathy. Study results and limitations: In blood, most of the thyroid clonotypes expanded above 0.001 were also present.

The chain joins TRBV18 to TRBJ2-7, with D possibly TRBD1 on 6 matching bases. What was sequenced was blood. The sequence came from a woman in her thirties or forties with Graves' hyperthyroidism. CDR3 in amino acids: CASKHREVSYEQYF. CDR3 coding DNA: TGTGCCAGCAAACACAGGGAAGTCTCCTACGAGCAGTACTTC.